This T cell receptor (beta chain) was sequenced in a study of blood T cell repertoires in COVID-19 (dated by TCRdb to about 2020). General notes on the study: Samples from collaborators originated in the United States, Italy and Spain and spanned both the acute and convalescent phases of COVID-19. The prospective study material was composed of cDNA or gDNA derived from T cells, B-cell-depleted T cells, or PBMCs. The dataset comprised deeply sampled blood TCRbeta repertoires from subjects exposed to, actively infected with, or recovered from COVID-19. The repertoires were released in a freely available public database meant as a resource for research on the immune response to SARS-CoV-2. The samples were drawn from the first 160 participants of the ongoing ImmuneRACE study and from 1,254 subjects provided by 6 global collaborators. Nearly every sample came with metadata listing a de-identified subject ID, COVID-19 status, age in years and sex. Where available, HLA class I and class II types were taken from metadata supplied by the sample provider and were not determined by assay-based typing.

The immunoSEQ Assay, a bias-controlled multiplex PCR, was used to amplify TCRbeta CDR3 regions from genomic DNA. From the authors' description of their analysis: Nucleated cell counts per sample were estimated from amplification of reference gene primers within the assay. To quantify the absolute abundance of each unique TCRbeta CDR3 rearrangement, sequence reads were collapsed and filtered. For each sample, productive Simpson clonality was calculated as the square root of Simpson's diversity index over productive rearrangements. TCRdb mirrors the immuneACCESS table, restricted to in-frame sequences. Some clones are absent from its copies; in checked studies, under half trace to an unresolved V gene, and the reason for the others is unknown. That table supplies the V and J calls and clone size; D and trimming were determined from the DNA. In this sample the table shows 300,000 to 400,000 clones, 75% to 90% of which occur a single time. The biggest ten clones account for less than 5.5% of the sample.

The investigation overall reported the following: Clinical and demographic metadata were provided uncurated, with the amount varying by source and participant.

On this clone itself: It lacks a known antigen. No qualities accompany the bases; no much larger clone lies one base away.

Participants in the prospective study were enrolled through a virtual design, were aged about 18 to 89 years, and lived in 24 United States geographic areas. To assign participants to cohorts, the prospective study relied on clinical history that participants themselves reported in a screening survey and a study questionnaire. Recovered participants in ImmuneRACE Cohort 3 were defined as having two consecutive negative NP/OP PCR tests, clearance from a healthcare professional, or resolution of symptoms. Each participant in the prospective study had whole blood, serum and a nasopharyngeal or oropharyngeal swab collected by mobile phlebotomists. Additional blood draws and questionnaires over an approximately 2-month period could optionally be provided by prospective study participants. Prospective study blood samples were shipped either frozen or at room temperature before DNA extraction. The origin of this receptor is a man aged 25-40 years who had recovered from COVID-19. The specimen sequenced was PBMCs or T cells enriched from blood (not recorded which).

The CDR3 reads CASSLLGTAYEQYF. The DNA sequence is TGTGCCAGCAGCCTTCTGGGGACAGCCTACGAGCAGTACTTC. The V and J segments used are TRBV11-2 and TRBJ2-7, with 7 bases matching TRBD1. Reading the germline V gene gives CDR1 SGHAT and CDR2 FQNNGV. CDR3 length: 14 amino acids, cysteine to phenylalanine. The read is trimmed to its CDR3 DNA, 42 bases read in frame from base 1. Compared with germline, V lacks 5 bases and J lacks 2 bases; bases without a gene match: 6. Outside the CDR3, residues come from the reference TRBV11-2 and TRBJ2-7 proteins, so the full variable domain is: EAGVAQSPRYKIIEKRQSVAFWCNPISGHATLYWYQQILGQGPKLLIQFQNNGVVDDSQLPKDRFSAERLKGVDSTLKIQPAKLEDSAVYLCASSLLGTAYEQYFGPGTRLTVT.